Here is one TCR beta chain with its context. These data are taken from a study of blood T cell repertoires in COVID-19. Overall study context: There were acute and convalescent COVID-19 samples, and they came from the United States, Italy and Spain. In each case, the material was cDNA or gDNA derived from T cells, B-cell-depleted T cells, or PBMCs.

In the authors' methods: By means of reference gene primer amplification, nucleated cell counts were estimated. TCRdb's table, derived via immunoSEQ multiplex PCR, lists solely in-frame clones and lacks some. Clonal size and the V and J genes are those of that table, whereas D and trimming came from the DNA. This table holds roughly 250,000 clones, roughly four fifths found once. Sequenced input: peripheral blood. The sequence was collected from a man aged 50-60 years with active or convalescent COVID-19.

The DNA of the CDR3 is TGTGCCAGCAGCCAAGAGGGAAGGGGCACCAGGGGGGACACCGGGGAGCTGTTTTTT. Translating gives CASSQEGRGTRGDTGELFF. The V call is TRBV3-1 (or the pseudogene TRBV3-2), the J call TRBJ2-2, with D possibly being TRBD1 (7 bases). The CDR3 totals 19 residues. Germline CDR1 reads LGHDT; CDR2 reads YNNKEL (reference sequence). Trimming removed 0 bases from V and 3 bases from J, with 20 bases in between.